Listed below are T cell receptor beta chains from one sample, sequenced in a study of human T cells and chemical hapten exposure. TCRdb redid the calling of the RACE reads with MiXCR, one entry per CDR3 protein. This table has under 200,000 distinct CDR3 sequences, under 35% appearing once. Material: whole blood, obtained in connection with sensitization to the hapten diphenylcyclopropenone (DPC). These TCRs come from a woman in her 30s with alopecia areata. Some clones in this sample may be carry-over from other donors' samples. Both conserved end residues are part of each CDR3. The order of the fields is J gene, D gene, clone size, V gene, CDR3 protein, CDR3 DNA. A D gene is named only where the DNA matches it firmly. Some rows mark clone size as missing; the rest say once, few, many or name a class of expanded clone.

>TRBJ2-1|.|once|TRBV27
CASSIGQSSYNEQFF
TGTGCCAGCAGTATAGGACAGAGCTCCTACAATGAGCAGTTCTTC
>TRBJ1-4|.|few|TRBV4-1
CASSQDPPEKLFF
TGCGCCAGCAGCCAAGATCCCCCGGAAAAACTGTTTTTT
>TRBJ1-1|.|.|TRBV3-1
CASSQVGREAFF
TGTGCCAGCAGCCAAGTTGGCCGCGAAGCTTTCTTT
>TRBJ2-2|TRBD1|.|TRBV19
CASSMRQGRTGELFF
TGTGCCAGTAGTATGAGACAGGGACGAACCGGGGAGCTGTTTTTT
>TRBJ2-7|.|many|TRBV6-2/TRBV6-3
CASSDPPYEQYF
TGTGCCAGCAGTGACCCTCCCTACGAGCAGTACTTC
>TRBJ1-5|.|.|TRBV28
CASSLGSHGRPQHF
TGTGCCAGCAGTTTAGGTAGCCATGGGAGGCCCCAGCATTTT
>TRBJ1-1|TRBD1|.|TRBV6-6
CASSITGGDYTEAFF
TGTGCCAGCAGTATAACAGGGGGAGATTACACTGAAGCTTTCTTT
>TRBJ2-1|.|.|TRBV29-1
CSVDGLRDNEQFF
TGCAGCGTTGACGGACTACGCGACAATGAGCAGTTCTTC
>TRBJ2-7|.|.|TRBV4-2
CASSQERGGSYEQYF
TGTGCCAGCAGCCAAGAGAGGGGGGGGTCCTACGAGCAGTACTTC
>TRBJ2-5|TRBD2|.|TRBV5-1
CASSSGGAAETQYF
TGCGCCAGCAGTAGCGGGGGGGCCGCAGAGACCCAGTACTTC
>TRBJ2-7|.|.|TRBV12-3/TRBV12-4
CASSFERHSYEQYF
TGTGCCAGCAGTTTTGAAAGACATTCCTACGAGCAGTACTTC
>TRBJ2-3|.|few|TRBV29-1
CSVEGGASDTQYF
TGCAGCGTTGAAGGGGGGGCTTCAGATACGCAGTATTTT
>TRBJ2-1|.|.|TRBV12-2
CASRLAPGLACNEQFF
TGTGCAAGTCGCTTAGCCCCCGGACTGGCGTGCAATGAGCAGTTCTTC
>TRBJ1-5|.|few|TRBV7-8
CASSRREGAGYQPQHF
TGTGCCAGCAGCCGCCGTGAGGGTGCTGGGTATCAGCCCCAGCATTTT
>TRBJ1-2|.|few|TRBV12-3/TRBV12-4
CASGGQKGYTF
TGTGCCAGCGGCGGGCAGAAGGGCTACACCTTC
>TRBJ1-2|TRBD1|.|TRBV19
CASSQRAGTGQANYGYTF
TGTGCCAGTAGTCAACGCGCCGGGACAGGGCAAGCTAACTATGGCTACACCTTC
>TRBJ2-2|.|few|TRBV28
CASSTGAGELFF
TGTGCCAGCAGTACGGGGGCCGGGGAGCTGTTTTTT
>TRBJ2-3|.|few|TRBV5-1
CASRQGITDTQYF
TGCGCCAGCAGGCAGGGTATCACAGATACGCAGTATTTT
>TRBJ1-6|TRBD1|few|TRBV10-2
CASRNAGTGESPLHF
TGCGCCAGCAGAAACGCCGGGACAGGGGAATCACCCCTCCACTTT
>TRBJ1-2|TRBD1|.|TRBV6-2/TRBV6-3
CASSPGQANYGYTF
TGTGCCAGCAGTCCGGGACAGGCAAACTATGGCTACACCTTC
>TRBJ2-7|TRBD1|few|TRBV7-9
CASSPGQGVDEQYF
TGTGCCAGCAGCCCGGGACAGGGGGTCGACGAGCAGTACTTC
>TRBJ2-3|.|.|TRBV7-2
CASSMGDTWSRQYF
TGTGCCAGCAGCATGGGGGACACCTGGAGTCGGCAGTATTTT
>TRBJ2-1|TRBD2|few|TRBV28
CASRIAGGRNEQFF
TGTGCCAGCAGGATAGCGGGGGGGCGCAATGAGCAGTTCTTC
>TRBJ1-3|.|once|TRBV2
CASSDGRASGNTIYF
TGTGCCAGCAGTGACGGCAGGGCCTCTGGAAACACCATATATTTT
>TRBJ2-7|.|.|TRBV28
CASAGQGRYEQYF
TGTGCCAGCGCCGGGCAGGGTCGCTACGAGCAGTACTTC
>TRBJ2-5|TRBD1|few|TRBV29-1
CSVDPGTEETQYF
TGCAGCGTTGATCCCGGGACAGAAGAGACCCAGTACTTC
>TRBJ2-3|.|.|TRBV6-2/TRBV6-3
CATRDSLGDTQYF
TGTGCCACCCGCGACTCCCTCGGGGATACGCAGTATTTT
>TRBJ1-1|TRBD1|.|TRBV10-3
CAISDRPGQGQAFF
TGTGCCATCAGTGATCGACCGGGACAGGGGCAGGCTTTCTTT
>TRBJ2-1|TRBD1|.|TRBV29-1
CSVEDLAGGAYNEQFF
TGCAGCGTTGAAGATCTGGCAGGGGGCGCGTACAATGAGCAGTTCTTC
>TRBJ2-1|.|.|TRBV12-5
CASGSYRVNEQFF
TGTGCTAGTGGTTCGTATAGGGTCAATGAGCAGTTCTTC
>TRBJ2-1|TRBD2|.|TRBV27
CATKAGSSCNEQFF
TGTGCCACCAAAGCGGGGAGCTCCTGCAATGAGCAGTTCTTC
>TRBJ2-7|.|many|TRBV28
CASSSRYEQYF
TGCGCCAGCAGCTCCCGCTACGAGCAGTACTTC
>TRBJ2-1|.|few|TRBV2
CASSPFGGEQFF
TGTGCCAGCAGTCCCTTTGGGGGTGAGCAGTTCTTC
>TRBJ2-1|.|.|TRBV5-4
CASSFSSGSSYNEQFF
TGTGCCAGCAGCTTCAGTAGCGGAAGCTCCTACAATGAGCAGTTCTTC
>TRBJ2-1|.|once|TRBV4-2
CASSSINRDASHEQFF
TGTGCCAGCAGCTCAATAAACCGGGACGCTTCTCATGAGCAGTTCTTC
>TRBJ2-2|.|few|TRBV12-3/TRBV12-4
CASRRGDTGELFF
TGTGCTAGCAGACGAGGCGACACCGGGGAGCTGTTTTTT
>TRBJ2-7|.|.|TRBV9
CASSEQYF
TGTGCCAGCAGCGAGCAGTACTTC
>TRBJ2-7|.|few|TRBV28
CASSFQGRLYEQYF
TGTGCCAGCAGTTTTCAGGGGCGACTCTACGAGCAGTACTTC
>TRBJ1-1|.|few|TRBV6-2/TRBV6-3
CASSYGRTEAFF
TGTGCCAGCAGTTACGGCAGGACTGAAGCTTTCTTT
>TRBJ2-3|TRBD1|few|TRBV7-9
CASSFGTGVPDTQYF
TGTGCCAGCAGCTTCGGGACAGGGGTTCCAGATACGCAGTATTTT
>TRBJ2-7|.|few|TRBV19
CASSNRGFHEQYF
TGTGCCAGTAGTAATCGGGGGTTCCACGAGCAGTACTTC
>TRBJ2-1|TRBD1|.|TRBV7-7
CASSQGQGNGEQFF
TGTGCCAGCAGCCAGGGACAGGGTAACGGTGAGCAGTTCTTC
>TRBJ2-1|.|.|TRBV12-3/TRBV12-4
CASSDQWNEQFF
TGTGCCAGCAGTGACCAGTGGAATGAGCAGTTCTTC
>TRBJ1-1|.|few|TRBV20-1
CSARDVRAANTEAFF
TGCAGTGCTAGAGATGTGCGGGCGGCGAACACTGAAGCTTTCTTT
>TRBJ1-5|TRBD1|few|TRBV6-2/TRBV6-3
CASTDRGLQPQHF
TGTGCCAGCACCGACAGGGGTCTTCAGCCCCAGCATTTT
>TRBJ1-1|.|.|TRBV28
CASSFQVSEAFF
TGTGCCAGCAGTTTTCAAGTTAGTGAAGCTTTCTTT
>TRBJ1-2|.|.|TRBV16
CASSQSTAGGYTF
TGTGCCAGCAGCCAATCCACTGCGGGGGGCTACACCTTC
>TRBJ2-3|.|.|TRBV14
CASSQLSPDSYTDTQYF
TGTGCCAGCAGCCAATTATCCCCGGACTCCTACACAGATACGCAGTATTTT
>TRBJ2-1|.|.|TRBV9
CASSVVGGGEQFF
TGTGCCAGCAGCGTAGTCGGTGGGGGTGAGCAGTTCTTC
>TRBJ2-3|TRBD2|.|TRBV7-9
CASSPGTSEVYTQYF
TGTGCCAGCAGCCCCGGGACTAGCGAGGTTTATACGCAGTATTTT
>TRBJ2-1|.|.|TRBV4-1
CASSQEGISSDEQFF
TGCGCCAGCAGCCAAGAGGGAATTAGCTCCGATGAGCAGTTCTTC
>TRBJ2-4|.|.|TRBV10-3
CAISGQNSKAKNIQYF
TGTGCCATCAGTGGCCAGAATTCTAAGGCCAAAAACATTCAGTACTTC
>TRBJ2-5|.|few|TRBV20-1
CSAGGNQETQYF
TGCAGTGCCGGGGGCAACCAAGAGACCCAGTACTTC